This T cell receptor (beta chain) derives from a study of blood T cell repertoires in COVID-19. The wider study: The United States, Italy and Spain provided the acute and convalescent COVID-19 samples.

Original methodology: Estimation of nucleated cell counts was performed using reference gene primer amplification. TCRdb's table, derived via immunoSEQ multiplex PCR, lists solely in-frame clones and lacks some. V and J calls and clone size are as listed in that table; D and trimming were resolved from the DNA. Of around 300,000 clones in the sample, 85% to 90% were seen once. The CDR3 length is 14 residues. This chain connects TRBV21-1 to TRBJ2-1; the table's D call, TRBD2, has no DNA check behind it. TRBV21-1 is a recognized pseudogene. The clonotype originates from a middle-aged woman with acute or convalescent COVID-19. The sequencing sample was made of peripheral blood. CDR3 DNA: TGTGCCAGCAGCGGGACTAGCGGGGGGGCCGGAAAGTTCTTC. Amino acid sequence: CASSGTSGGAGKFF.